This T cell receptor beta chain was sequenced during a study of T cell changes during pregnancy in multiple sclerosis. The repertoire was sequenced with immunoSEQ multiplex PCR; TCRdb's copy has only in-frame clones and lacks some. Of 70,000 to 75,000 clones in the sample, around 94% are singletons; the top ten hold around 2.3%. This CDR3 contains 13 residues. The ends were cut back, 4 bases at V and 10 bases at J, with 14 bases in the middle. CDR1 and CDR2 (germline): MNHEY, SVGAGI. This clonotype was sampled from a female donor with multiple sclerosis, enrolled in a pregnancy study. This sample comprised peripheral blood, obtained before pregnancy. The chain uses TRBV6-5 and TRBJ2-4; D gene uncertain. Written as DNA, the CDR3 is TGTGCCAGCAGTTCATCAGGTGTTGGTATTCAGTACTTC. It encodes CASSSSGVGIQYF.